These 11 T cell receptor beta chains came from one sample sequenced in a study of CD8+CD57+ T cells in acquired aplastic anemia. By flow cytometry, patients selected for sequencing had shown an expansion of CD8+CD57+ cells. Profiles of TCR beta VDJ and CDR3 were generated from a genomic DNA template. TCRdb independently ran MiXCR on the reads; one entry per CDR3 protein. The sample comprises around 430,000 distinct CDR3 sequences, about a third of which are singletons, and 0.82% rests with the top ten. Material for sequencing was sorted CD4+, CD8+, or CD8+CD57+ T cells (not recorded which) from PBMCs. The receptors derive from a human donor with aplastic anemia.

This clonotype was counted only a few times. The CDR3, as DNA: TGCAGTCCAGTAGACTATACGAACACCGGGGAGCTGTTTTTT. Translated, it gives CSPVDYTNTGELFF. The rearrangement links TRBV20-1 to TRBJ2-2; tentative D call: TRBD2 (5 bases). Trimming cost V 8 bases and J 0 bases, with 13 bases left between them. The CDR3 contains 14 residues. Germline loops: CDR1 DFQATT, CDR2 SNEGSKA (reference sequence).

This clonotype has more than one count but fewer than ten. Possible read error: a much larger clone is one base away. The CDR3 region is CATKGETQYF. DNA for the CDR3: TGTGCCACCAAGGGAGAGACCCAGTACTTC. The rearrangement links TRBV6-2 or TRBV6-3 to TRBJ2-5; D unclear. The CDR3 consists of 10 residues. Trimming pared 10 bases from V and 4 bases from J, leaving 7 bases between. Germline CDR1 and CDR2: MNHEY and SVGEGT.

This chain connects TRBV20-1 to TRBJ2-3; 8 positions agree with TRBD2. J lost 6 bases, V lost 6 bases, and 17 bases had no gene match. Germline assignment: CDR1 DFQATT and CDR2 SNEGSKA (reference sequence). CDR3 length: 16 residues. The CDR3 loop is CSAPLGRGAGDDTQYF. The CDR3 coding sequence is TGCAGTGCCCCTCTCGGGCGGGGGGCCGGAGACGATACGCAGTATTTT.

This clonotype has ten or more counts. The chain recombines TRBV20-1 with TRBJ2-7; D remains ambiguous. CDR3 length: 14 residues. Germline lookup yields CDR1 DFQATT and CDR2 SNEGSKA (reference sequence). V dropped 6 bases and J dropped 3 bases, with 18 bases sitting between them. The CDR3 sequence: CSAIDGPAGYEQYF. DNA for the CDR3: TGCAGTGCGATAGATGGACCTGCAGGCTACGAGCAGTACTTC.

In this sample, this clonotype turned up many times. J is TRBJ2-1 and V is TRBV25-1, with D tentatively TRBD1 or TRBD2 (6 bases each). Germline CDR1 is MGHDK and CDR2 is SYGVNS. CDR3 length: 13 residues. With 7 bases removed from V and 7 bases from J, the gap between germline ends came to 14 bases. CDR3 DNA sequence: TGTGCCAGCACCGGGGTAGGGGGGAATGAGCAGTTCTTC. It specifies CASTGVGGNEQFF.

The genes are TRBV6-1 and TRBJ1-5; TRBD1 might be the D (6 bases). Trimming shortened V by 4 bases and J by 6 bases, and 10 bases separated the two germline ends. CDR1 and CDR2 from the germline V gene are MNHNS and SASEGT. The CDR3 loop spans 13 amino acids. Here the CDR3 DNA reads TGTGCCAGCAGTGGGGGGCCTAGTCAGCCCCAGCATTTT. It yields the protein CASSGGPSQPQHF.

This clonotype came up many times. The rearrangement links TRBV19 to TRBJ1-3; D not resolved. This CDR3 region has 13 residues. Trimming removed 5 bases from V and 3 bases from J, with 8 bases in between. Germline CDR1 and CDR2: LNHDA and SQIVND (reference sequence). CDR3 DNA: TGTGCCAGTAGTGGGAATGGTGGAAACACCATATATTTT. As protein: CASSGNGGNTIYF.

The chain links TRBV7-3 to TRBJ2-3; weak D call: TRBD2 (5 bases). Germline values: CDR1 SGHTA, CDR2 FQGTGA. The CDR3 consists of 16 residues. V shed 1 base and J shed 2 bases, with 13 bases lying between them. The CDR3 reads CASSLSFGKNTDTQYF. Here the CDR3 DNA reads TGTGCCAGCAGCTTAAGTTTCGGGAAGAACACAGATACGCAGTATTTT. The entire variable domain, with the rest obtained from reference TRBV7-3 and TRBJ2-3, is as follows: GAGVSQTPSNKVTEKGKYVELRCDPISGHTALYWYRQSLGQGPEFLIYFQGTGAADDSGLPNDRFFAVRPEGSVSTLKIQRTERGDSAVYLCASSLSFGKNTDTQYFGPGTRLTVL.

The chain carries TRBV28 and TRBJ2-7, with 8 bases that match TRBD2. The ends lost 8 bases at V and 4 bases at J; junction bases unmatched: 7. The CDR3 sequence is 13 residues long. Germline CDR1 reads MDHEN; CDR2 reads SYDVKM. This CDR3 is CASDGGARYEQYF. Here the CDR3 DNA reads TGTGCCAGCGACGGGGGGGCGCGGTACGAGCAGTACTTC.

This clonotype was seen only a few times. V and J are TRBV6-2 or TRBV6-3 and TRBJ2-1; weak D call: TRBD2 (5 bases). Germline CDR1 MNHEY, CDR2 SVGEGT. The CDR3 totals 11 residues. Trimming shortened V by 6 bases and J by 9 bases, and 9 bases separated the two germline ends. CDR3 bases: TGTGCCAGCAGCCTTCTAGCTGAGCAGTTCTTC. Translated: CASSLLAEQFF.

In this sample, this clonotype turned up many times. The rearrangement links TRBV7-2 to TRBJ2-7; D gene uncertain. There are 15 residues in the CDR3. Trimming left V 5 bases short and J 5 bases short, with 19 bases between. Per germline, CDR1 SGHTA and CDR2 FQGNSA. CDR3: CASSHLQAYPDEQYF. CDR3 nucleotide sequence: TGTGCCAGCAGCCACTTACAAGCCTATCCCGACGAGCAGTACTTC.